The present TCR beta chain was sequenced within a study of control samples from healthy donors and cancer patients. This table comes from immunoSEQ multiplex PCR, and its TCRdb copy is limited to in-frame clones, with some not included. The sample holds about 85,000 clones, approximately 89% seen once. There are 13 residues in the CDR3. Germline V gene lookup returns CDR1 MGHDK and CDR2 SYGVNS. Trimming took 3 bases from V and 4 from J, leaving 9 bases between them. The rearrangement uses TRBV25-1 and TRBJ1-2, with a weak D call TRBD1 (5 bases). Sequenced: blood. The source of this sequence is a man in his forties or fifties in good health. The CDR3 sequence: CASSDAGGYGYTF. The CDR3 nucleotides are TGTGCCAGCAGTGATGCGGGGGGCTATGGCTACACCTTC.